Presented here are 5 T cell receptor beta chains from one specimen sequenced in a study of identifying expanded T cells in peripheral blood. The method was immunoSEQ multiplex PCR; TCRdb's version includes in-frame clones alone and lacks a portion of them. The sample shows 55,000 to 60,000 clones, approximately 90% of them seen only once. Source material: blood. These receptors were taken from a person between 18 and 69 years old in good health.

The chain's CDR3 is CASSDGRSGANVLTF. The CDR3 nucleotides are TGTGCCAGCAGCGACGGCCGCTCTGGGGCCAACGTCCTGACTTTC. The V call is TRBV6-4, the J call TRBJ2-6; D uncertain. There are 15 residues in the CDR3. Germline lookup yields CDR1 MRHNA and CDR2 SNTAGT. V was shortened by 6 bases and J by 0 bases, with 9 bases between the two germline ends.

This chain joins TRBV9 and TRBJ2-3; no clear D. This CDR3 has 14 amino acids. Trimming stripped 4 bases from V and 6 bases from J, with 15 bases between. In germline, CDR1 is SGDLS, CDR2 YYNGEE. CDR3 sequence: CASSPRLPGDTQYF. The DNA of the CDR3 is TGTGCCAGCAGCCCACGTTTACCCGGGGATACGCAGTATTTT.

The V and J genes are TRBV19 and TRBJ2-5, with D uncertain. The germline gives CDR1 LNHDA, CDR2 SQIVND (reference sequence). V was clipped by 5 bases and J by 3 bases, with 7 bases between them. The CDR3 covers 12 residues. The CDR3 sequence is CASSWGEETQYF. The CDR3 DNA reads TGTGCCAGTAGTTGGGGTGAAGAGACCCAGTACTTC.

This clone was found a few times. In DNA, the CDR3 is TGTGCCAGCCACCCCCTGGGGGACACTGAAGCTTTCTTT. Protein sequence: CASHPLGDTEAFF. This chain connects TRBV2 to TRBJ1-1; a weak D match, TRBD1 (5 bases). The V and J ends lost 8 bases and 3 bases respectively, with 13 bases between them. CDR3 length: 13 residues. Germline CDR1 reads SNHLY; CDR2 reads FYNNEI.

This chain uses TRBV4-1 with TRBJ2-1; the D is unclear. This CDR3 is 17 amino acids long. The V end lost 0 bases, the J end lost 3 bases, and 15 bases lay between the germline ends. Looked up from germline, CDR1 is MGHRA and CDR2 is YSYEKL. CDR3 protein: CASSQDPLGAFYNEQFF. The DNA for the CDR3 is TGCGCCAGCAGCCAAGATCCCTTAGGCGCCTTCTACAATGAGCAGTTCTTC.